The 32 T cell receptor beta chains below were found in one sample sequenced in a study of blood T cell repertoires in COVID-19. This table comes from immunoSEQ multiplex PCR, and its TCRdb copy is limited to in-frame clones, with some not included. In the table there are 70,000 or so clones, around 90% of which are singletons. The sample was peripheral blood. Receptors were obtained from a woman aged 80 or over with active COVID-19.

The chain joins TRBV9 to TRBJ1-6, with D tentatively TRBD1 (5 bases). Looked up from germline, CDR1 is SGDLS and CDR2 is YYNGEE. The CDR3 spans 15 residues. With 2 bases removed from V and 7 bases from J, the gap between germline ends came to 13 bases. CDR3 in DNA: TGTGCCAGCAGCGTGGACATCTCAGGGAATTCACCCCTCCACTTT. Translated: CASSVDISGNSPLHF.

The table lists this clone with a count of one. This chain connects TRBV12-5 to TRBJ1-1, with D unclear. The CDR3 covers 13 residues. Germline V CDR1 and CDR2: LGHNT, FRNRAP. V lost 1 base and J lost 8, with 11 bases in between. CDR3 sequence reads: CASGLGTGREAFF. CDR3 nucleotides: TGTGCTAGTGGTTTGGGAACCGGGAGGGAAGCTTTCTTT.

CDR3 bases: TGTGCCAGCAGCCAAGATAGGGCTAGCGGGGAATACTACAATGAGCAGTTCTTC. Its protein product is CASSQDRASGEYYNEQFF. The chain recombines TRBV4-2 with TRBJ2-1, with 9 bases matching TRBD2. Unmatched junction bases numbered 9, after V lost 0 bases and J lost 3 bases. CDR1 and CDR2 from the germline V gene are LGHNA and YNFKEQ. This CDR3 spans 18 amino acids.

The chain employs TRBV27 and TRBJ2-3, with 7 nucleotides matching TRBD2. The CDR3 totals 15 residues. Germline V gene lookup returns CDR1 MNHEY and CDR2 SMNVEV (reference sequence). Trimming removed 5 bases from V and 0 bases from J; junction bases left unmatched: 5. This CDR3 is CASSTLAVSTDTQYF. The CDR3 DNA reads TGTGCCAGCAGTACTCTAGCGGTTAGCACAGATACGCAGTATTTT.

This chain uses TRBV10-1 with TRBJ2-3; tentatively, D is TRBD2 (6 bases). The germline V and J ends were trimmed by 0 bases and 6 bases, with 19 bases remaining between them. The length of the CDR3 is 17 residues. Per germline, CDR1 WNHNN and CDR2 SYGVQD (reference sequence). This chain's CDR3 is CASSESTLEGGDDTQYF. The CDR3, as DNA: TGCGCCAGCAGTGAGTCGACACTAGAGGGAGGCGATGATACGCAGTATTTT.

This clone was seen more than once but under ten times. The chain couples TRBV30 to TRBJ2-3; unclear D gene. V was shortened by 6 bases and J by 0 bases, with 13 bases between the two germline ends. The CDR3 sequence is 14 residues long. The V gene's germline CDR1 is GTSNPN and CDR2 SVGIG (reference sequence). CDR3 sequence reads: CACALGRSTDTQYF. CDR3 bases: TGTGCCTGCGCCCTCGGCAGGAGCACAGATACGCAGTATTTT. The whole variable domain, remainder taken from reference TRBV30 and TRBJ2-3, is SQTIHQWPATLVQPVGSPLSLECTVEGTSNPNLYWYRQAAGRGLQLLFYSVGIGQISSEVPQNLSASRPQDRQFILSSKKLLLSDSGFYLCACALGRSTDTQYFGPGTRLTVL.

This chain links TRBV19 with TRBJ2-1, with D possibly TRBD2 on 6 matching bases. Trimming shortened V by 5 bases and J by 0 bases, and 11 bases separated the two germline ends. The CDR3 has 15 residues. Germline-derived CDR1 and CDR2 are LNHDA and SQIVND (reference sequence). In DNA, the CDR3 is TGTGCCAGTAGTCTCCGGGACTTCTCCTACAATGAGCAGTTCTTC. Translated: CASSLRDFSYNEQFF.

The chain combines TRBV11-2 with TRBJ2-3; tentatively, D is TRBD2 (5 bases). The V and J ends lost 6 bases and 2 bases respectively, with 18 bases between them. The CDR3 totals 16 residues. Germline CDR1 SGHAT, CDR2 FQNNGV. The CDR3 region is CASSGADYDLTDTQYF. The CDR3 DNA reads TGTGCCAGCAGTGGAGCCGACTACGACCTCACAGATACGCAGTATTTT. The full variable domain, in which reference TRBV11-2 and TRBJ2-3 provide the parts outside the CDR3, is EAGVAQSPRYKIIEKRQSVAFWCNPISGHATLYWYQQILGQGPKLLIQFQNNGVVDDSQLPKDRFSAERLKGVDSTLKIQPAKLEDSAVYLCASSGADYDLTDTQYFGPGTRLTVL.

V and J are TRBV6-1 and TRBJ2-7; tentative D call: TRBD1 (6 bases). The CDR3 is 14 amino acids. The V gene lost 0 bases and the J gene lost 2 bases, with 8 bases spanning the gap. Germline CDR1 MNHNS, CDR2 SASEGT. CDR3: CASSEAGGPYEQYF. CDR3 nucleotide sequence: TGTGCCAGCAGTGAAGCAGGGGGACCCTACGAGCAGTACTTC.

The CDR3: CATGLAGGEQYF. The CDR3 nucleotides are TGTGCCACAGGACTAGCGGGAGGGGAGCAGTACTTC. The V gene is TRBV27, the J gene TRBJ2-7; 15 positions agree with TRBD2. Germline V gene data show CDR1 as MNHEY and CDR2 as SMNVEV (reference sequence). The V gene end was trimmed by 10 bases and the J gene end by 7 bases; junction bases not matched to a gene: 2. CDR3 length: 12 amino acids.

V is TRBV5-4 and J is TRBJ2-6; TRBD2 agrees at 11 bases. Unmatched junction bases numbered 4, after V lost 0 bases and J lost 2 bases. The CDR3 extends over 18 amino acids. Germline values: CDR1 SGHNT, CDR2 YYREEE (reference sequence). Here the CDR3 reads CASSLALAGGPGANVLTF. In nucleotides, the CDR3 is TGTGCCAGCAGCTTGGCTTTAGCGGGAGGGCCTGGGGCCAACGTCCTGACTTTC.

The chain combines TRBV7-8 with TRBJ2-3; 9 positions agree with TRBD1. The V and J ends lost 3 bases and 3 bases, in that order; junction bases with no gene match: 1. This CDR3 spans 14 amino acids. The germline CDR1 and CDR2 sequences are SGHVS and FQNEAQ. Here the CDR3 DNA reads TGTGCCAGCAGCTTGGACAGGGGAACAGATACGCAGTATTTT. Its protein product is CASSLDRGTDTQYF.

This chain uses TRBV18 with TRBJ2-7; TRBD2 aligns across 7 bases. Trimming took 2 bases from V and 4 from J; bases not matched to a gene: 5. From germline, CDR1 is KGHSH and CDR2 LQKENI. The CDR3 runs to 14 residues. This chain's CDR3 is CASSPRLAEYEQYF. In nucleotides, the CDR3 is TGTGCCAGCTCACCAAGGCTAGCGGAGTACGAGCAGTACTTC.

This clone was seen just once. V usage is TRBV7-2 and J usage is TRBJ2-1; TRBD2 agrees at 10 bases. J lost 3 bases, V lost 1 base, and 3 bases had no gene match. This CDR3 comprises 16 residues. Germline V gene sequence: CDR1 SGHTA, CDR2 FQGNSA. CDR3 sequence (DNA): TGTGCCAGCAGCTTAGTCAGGACTAGCGGCTACAATGAGCAGTTCTTC. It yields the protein CASSLVRTSGYNEQFF.

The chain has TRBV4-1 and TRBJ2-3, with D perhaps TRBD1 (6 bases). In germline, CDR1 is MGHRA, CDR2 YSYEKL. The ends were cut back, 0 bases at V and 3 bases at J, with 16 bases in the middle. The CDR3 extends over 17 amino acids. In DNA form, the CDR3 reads TGCGCCAGCAGCCAAGATCCGGGCAGGGGTTGGACAGATACGCAGTATTTT. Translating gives CASSQDPGRGWTDTQYF.

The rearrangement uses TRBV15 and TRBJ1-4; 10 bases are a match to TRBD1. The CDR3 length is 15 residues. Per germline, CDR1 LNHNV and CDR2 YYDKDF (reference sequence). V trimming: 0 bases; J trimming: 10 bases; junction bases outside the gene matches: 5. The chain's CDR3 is CATSRDRTGGGKLFF. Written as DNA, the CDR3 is TGTGCCACCAGCAGAGATCGGACAGGGGGTGGAAAACTGTTTTTT.

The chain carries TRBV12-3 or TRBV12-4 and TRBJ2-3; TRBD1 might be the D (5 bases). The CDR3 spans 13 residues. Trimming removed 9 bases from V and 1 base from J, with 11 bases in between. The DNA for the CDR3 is TGTGCCAGTCGACAGTTAGGCACAGATACGCAGTATTTT. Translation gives CASRQLGTDTQYF.

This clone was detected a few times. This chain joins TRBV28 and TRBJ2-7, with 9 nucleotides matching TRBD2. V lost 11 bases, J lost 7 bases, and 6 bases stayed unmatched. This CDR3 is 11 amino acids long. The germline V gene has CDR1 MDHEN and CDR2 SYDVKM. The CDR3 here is CAAGGPEEQYF. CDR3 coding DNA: TGTGCCGCGGGGGGGCCGGAGGAGCAGTACTTC.

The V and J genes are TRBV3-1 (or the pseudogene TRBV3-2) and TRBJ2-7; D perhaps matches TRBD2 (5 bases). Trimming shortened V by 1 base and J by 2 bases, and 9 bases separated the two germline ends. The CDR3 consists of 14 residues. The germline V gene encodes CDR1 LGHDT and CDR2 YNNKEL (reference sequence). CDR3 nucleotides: TGTGCCAGCAGCCAAGGGCGCGGGCCCTACGAGCAGTACTTC. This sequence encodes CASSQGRGPYEQYF.

Here the CDR3 reads CASSAGLAGTASTDTQYF. CDR3 DNA: TGTGCCAGCAGCGCGGGACTAGCGGGAACCGCTAGCACAGATACGCAGTATTTT. The rearrangement links TRBV5-4 to TRBJ2-3, with 13 positions matching TRBD2. Per the germline V gene, CDR1 is SGHNT and CDR2 is YYREEE (reference sequence). There are 18 residues in the CDR3. With 4 bases clipped from V and 0 bases from J, the junction kept 8 bases outside the gene matches.

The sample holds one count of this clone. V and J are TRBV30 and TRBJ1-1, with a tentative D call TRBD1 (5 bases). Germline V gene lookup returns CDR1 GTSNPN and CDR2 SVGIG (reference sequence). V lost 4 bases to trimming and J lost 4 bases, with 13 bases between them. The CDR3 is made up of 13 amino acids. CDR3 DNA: TGTGCCTGGAAAAAGGGGAGGATCACTGAAGCTTTCTTT. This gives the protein CAWKKGRITEAFF.

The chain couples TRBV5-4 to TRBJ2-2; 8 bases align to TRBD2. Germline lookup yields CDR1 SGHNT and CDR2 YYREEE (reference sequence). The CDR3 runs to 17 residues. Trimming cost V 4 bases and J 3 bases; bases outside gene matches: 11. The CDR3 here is CASSRWTGGWDTGELFF. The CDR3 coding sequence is TGTGCCAGCAGCCGCTGGACGGGAGGGTGGGACACCGGGGAGCTGTTTTTT.

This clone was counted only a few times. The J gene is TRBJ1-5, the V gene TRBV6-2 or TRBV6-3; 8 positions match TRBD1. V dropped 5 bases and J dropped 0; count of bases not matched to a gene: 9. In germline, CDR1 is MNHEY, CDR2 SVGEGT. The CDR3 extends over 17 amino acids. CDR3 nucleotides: TGTGCCAGCAGTGCAGGGGGCCTACCTTATAGCAATCAGCCCCAGCATTTT. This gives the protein CASSAGGLPYSNQPQHF.

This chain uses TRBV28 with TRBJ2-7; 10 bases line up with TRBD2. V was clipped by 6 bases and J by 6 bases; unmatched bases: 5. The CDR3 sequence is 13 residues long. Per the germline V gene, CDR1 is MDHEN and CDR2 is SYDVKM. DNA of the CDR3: TGTGCCAGCAGCACCAGCGGGAGGGCCGAGCAGTACTTC. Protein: CASSTSGRAEQYF. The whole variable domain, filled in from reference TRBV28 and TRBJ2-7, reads DVKVTQSSRYLVKRTGEKVFLECVQDMDHENMFWYRQDPGLGLRLIYFSYDVKMKEKGDIPEGYSVSREKKERFSLILESASTNQTSMYLCASSTSGRAEQYFGPGTRLTVT.

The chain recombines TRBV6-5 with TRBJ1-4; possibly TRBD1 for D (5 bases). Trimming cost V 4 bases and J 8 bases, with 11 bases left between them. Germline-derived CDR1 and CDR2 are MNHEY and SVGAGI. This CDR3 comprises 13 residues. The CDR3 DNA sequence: TGTGCCAGCAGTTCTCCAGGGTACGAAAAACTGTTTTTT. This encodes CASSSPGYEKLFF.

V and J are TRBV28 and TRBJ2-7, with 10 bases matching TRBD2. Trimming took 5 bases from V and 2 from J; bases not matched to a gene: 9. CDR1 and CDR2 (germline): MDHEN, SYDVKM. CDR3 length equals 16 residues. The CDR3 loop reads CASSPTGTSATYEQYF. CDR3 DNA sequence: TGTGCCAGCAGTCCAACCGGGACTAGCGCTACCTACGAGCAGTACTTC.

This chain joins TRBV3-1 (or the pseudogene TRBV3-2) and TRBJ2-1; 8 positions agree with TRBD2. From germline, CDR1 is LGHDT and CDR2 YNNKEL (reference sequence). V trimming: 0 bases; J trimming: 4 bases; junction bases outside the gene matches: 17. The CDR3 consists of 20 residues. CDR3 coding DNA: TGTGCCAGCAGCCAAGATAGGGGAATACCACTGGCGGGGGGATACAATGAGCAGTTCTTC. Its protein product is CASSQDRGIPLAGGYNEQFF.

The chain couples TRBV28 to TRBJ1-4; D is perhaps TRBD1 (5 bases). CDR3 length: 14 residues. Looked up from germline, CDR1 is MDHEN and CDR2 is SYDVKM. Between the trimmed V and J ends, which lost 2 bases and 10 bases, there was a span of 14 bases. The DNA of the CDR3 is TGTGCCAGCAGTTTAAGCAGGGTTAGTGGAAAACTGTTTTTT. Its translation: CASSLSRVSGKLFF.

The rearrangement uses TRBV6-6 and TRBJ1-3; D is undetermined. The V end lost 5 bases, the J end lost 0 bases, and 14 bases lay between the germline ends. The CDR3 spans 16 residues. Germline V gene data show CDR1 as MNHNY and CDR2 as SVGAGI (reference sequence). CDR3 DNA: TGTGCCAGCAGTCAGCGACGGGGTACCTCTGGAAACACCATATATTTT. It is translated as CASSQRRGTSGNTIYF.

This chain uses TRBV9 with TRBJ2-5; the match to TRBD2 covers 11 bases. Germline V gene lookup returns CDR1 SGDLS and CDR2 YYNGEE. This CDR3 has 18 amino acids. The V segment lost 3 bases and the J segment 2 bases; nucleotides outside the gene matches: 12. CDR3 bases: TGTGCCAGCAGCGCCGAGGAGGGGACTAGCGGAAAGCAAGAGACCCAGTACTTC. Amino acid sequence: CASSAEEGTSGKQETQYF.

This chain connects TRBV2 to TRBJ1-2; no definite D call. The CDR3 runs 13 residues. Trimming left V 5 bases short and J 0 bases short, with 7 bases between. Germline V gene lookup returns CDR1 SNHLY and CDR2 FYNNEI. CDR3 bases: TGTGCCAGCAGTTTTATAGCTAACTATGGCTACACCTTC. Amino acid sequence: CASSFIANYGYTF.

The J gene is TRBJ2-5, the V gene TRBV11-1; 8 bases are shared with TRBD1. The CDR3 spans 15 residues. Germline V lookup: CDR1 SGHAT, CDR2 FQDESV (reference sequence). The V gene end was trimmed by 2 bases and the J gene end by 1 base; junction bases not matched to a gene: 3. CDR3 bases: TGTGCCAGCAGCTTACAGGGGGCCCTCCAAGAGACCCAGTACTTC. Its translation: CASSLQGALQETQYF. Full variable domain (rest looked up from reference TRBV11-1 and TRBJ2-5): EAEVAQSPRYKITEKSQAVAFWCDPISGHATLYWYRQILGQGPELLVQFQDESVVDDSQLPKDRFSAERLKGVDSTLKIQPAELGDSAMYLCASSLQGALQETQYFGPGTRLLVL.